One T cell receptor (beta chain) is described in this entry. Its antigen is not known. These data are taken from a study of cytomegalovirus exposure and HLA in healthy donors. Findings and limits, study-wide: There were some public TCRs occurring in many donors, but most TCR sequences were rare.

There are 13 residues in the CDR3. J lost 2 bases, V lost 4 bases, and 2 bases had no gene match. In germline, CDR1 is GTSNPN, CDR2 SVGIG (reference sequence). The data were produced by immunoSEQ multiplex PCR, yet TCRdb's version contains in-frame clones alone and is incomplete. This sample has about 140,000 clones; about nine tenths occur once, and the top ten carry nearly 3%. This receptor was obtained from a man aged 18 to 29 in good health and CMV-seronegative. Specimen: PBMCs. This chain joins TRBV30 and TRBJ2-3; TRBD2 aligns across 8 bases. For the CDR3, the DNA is TGTGCCTGGAATAGCGGGAACACAGATACGCAGTATTTT. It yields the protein CAWNSGNTDTQYF.